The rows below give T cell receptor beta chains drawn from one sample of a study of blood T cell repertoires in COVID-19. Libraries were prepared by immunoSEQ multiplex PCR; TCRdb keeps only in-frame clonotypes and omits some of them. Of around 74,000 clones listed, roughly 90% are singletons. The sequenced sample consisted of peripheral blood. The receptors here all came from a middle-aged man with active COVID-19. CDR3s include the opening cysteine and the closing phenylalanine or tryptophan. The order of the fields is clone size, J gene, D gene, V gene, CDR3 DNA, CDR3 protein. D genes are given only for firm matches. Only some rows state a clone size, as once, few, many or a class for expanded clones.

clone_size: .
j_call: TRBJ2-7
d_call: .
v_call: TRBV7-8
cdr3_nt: TGTGCCAGCAGCTATAATAGCGGCGGCTCCTACGAGCAGTACTTC
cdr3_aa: CASSYNSGGSYEQYF

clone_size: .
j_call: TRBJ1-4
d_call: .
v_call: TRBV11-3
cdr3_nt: TGTGCCAGCAGCTTGAGAGGCGGGAATGAAAAACTGTTTTTT
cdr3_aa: CASSLRGGNEKLFF

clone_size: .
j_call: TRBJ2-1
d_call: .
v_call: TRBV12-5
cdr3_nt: TGTGCTAGTGGTTTGGTGAGTGGGAGTACCAAATACAATGAGCAGTTCTTC
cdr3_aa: CASGLVSGSTKYNEQFF

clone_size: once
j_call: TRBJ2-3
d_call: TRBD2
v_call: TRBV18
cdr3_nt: TGTGCCAGCTCACGTACTAGCGGGAGCACAGATACGCAGTATTTT
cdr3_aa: CASSRTSGSTDTQYF

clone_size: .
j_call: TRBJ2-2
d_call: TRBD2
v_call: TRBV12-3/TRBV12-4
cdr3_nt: TGTGCCAGCAGTTTGGGAGGGTACGGGGAGCTGTTTTTT
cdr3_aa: CASSLGGYGELFF

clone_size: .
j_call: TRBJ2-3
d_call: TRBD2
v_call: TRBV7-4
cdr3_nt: TGTGCCAGCAGCACCGGGACTAGCGCTTCTTATAGCACAGATACGCAGTATTTT
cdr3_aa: CASSTGTSASYSTDTQYF

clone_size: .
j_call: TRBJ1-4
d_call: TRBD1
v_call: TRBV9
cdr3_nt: TGTGCCAGCAGTCCCGGGACAGGGAATGAAAAACTGTTTTTT
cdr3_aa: CASSPGTGNEKLFF

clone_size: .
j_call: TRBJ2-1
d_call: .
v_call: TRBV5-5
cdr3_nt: TGTGCCAGCAGCTATGGACTCTCTGAGCAGTTCTTC
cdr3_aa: CASSYGLSEQFF

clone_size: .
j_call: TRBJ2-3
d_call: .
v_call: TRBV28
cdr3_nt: TGTGCCAGCTTTGCGGGGGATACGCAGTATTTT
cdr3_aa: CASFAGDTQYF

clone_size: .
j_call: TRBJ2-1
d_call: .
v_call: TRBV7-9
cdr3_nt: TGTGCCAGCAGCTTGGGGGGAACTTACAATGAGCAGTTCTTC
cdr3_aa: CASSLGGTYNEQFF

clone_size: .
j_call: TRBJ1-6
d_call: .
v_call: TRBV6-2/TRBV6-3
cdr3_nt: TGTGCCAGCAGTTACGGAGGGGATCCTAATAATTCACCCCTCCACTTT
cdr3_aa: CASSYGGDPNNSPLHF

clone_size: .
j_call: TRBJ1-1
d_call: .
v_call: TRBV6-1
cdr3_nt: TGTGCCAGCAGTGAAGCCTGGGGCTACAACACTGAAGCTTTCTTT
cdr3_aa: CASSEAWGYNTEAFF

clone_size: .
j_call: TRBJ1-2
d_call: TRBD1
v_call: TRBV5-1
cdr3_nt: TGCGCCAGCACCCTAGACAGGGATGGCTACACCTTC
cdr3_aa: CASTLDRDGYTF

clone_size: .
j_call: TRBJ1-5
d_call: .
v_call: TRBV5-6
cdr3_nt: TGTGCCAGCAGCTCCACAGGATACAATCAGCCCCAGCATTTT
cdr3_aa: CASSSTGYNQPQHF

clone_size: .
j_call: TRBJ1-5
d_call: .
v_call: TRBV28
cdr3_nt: TGTGCCAGCACTGGAGGGAATCAGCCCCAGCATTTT
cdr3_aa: CASTGGNQPQHF

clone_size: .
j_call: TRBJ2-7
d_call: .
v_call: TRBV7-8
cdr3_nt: TGTGCCAGCAGCTTATCAGAGGGTTCTTACGAGCAGTACTTC
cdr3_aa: CASSLSEGSYEQYF

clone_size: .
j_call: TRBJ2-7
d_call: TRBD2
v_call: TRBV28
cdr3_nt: TGTGCCAGCAGTCCACTAGCGTTATCCTACGAGCAGTACTTC
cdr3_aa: CASSPLALSYEQYF

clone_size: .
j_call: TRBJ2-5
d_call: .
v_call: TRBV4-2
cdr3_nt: TGTGCCAGCAGCCAAGTGACAATCGAAGAGACCCAGTACTTC
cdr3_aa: CASSQVTIEETQYF

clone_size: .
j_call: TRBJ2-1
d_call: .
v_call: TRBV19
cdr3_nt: TGTGCCAGTAGTATAGAAAGGCTAGGGAGGAATGAGCAGTTCTTC
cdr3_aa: CASSIERLGRNEQFF

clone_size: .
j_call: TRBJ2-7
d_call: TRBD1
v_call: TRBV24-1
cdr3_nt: TGTGCCACCAGTGAAACCCATCAGGGACAGGGAGTAGGCGAGCAGTACTTC
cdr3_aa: CATSETHQGQGVGEQYF

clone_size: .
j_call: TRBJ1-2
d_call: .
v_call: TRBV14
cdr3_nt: TGTGCCAGCAGCCAAGACGCAGGGGCTGGTGGCTACACCTTC
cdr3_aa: CASSQDAGAGGYTF

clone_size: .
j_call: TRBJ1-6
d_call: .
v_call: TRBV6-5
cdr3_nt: TGTGCCAGCAGCGACAGAAATAATTCACCCCTCCACTTT
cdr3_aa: CASSDRNNSPLHF

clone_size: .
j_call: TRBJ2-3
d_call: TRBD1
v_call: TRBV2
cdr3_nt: TGTGCCAGCAGTTTGACACTCGGACAGGGAAGGGATACGCAGTATTTT
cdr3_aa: CASSLTLGQGRDTQYF

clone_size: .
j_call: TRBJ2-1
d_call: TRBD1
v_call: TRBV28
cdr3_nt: TGTGCCAGCAGTTTAAGGACAGGAGGCTCCTACAATGAGCAGTTCTTC
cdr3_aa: CASSLRTGGSYNEQFF

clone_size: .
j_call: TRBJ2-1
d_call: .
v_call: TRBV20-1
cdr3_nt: TGCAGTGCTAGTTTGCCAGACTACAATGAGCAGTTCTTC
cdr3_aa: CSASLPDYNEQFF

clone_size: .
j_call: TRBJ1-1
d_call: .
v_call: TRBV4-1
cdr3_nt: TGCGCCAGCAGCCAAGATCGGAGACAGACAGCTTTCTTT
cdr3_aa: CASSQDRRQTAFF

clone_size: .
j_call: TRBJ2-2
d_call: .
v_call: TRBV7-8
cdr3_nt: TGTGCCAGCAGCTTACCGGAGGGCACCGGGGAGCTGTTTTTT
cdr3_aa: CASSLPEGTGELFF

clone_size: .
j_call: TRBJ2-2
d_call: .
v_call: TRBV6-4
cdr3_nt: TGTGCCAGCAAGGCAGGGGACACCGGGGAGCTGTTTTTT
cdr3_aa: CASKAGDTGELFF

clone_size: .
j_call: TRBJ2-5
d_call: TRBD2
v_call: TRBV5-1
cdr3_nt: TGCGCCAGCAGCTGGACTAGCGGGAGTTCGGAGACCCAGTACTTC
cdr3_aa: CASSWTSGSSETQYF

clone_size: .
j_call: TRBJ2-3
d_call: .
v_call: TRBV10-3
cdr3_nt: TGTGCCATCAGTCCCGGACTTCAACCTTCCACAGATACGCAGTATTTT
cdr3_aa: CAISPGLQPSTDTQYF

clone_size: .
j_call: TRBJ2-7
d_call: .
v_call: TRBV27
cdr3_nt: TGTGCCAGCAGTTCACAAGCAGGGGAAGAGCTAGTGCGCGAGCAGTACTTC
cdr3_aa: CASSSQAGEELVREQYF

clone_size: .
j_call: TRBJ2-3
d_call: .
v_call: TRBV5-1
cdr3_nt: TGCGCCAGCAGCTTCGGGACTCTCACAGATACGCAGTATTTT
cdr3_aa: CASSFGTLTDTQYF

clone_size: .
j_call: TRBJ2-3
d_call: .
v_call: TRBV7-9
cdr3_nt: TGTGCCAGCAGCTTTGAGCGGACCACAGATACGCAGTATTTT
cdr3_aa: CASSFERTTDTQYF

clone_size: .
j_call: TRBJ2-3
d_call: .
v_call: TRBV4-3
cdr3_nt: TGCGCCAGCAGCCAAGAGCGGGGGCGCACAGATACGCAGTATTTT
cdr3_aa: CASSQERGRTDTQYF

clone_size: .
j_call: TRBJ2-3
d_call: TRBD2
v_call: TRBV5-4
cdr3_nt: TGTGCCAGCAGGGTCCTCACTAGCGGGAGGGCCCTCACAGATACGCAGTATTTT
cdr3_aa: CASRVLTSGRALTDTQYF

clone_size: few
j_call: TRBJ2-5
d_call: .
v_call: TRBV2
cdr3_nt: TGTGCCACCTCCAGTTCGGAGTTTCTAAAAGAGACCCAGTACTTC
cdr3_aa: CATSSSEFLKETQYF

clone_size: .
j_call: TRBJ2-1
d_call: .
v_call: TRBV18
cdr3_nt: TGTGCCAGCTCACCCTCTGAAACGAGCTCCTACAATGAGCAGTTCTTC
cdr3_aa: CASSPSETSSYNEQFF

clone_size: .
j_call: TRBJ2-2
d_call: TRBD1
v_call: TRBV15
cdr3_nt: TGTGCCACCAGCAGAGTAAAGACAGGGGTCAGTTTGACCGGGGAGCTGTTTTTT
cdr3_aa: CATSRVKTGVSLTGELFF

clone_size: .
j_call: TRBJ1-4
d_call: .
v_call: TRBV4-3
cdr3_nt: TGCGCCAGCAGCCAAGGGGCCTTGGGCGGGGGGCGCCCCGATGGTGAAAAACTGTTTTTT
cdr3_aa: CASSQGALGGGRPDGEKLFF

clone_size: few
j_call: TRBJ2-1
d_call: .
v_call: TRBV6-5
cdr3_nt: TGTGCCATCTCTGTTGGGGCAGGAACCTACAATGAGCAGTTCTTC
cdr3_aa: CAISVGAGTYNEQFF

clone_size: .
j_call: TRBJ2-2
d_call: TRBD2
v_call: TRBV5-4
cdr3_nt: TGTGCCAGCAGCTTGGAGGGACTAGGTACCACCGGGGAGCTGTTTTTT
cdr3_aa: CASSLEGLGTTGELFF

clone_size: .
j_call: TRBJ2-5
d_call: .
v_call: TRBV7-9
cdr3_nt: TGTGCCAGCAGAGAACAGGGATTCTTCCAAGAGACCCAGTACTTC
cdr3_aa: CASREQGFFQETQYF

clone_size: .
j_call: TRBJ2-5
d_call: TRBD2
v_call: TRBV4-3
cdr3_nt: TGCGCCAGCAGCCAAGAGGTAGCGGGGGGGCGGGAGACCCAGTACTTC
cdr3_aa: CASSQEVAGGRETQYF

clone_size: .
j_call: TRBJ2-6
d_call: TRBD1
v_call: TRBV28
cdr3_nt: TGTGCCAGCAATAAACCCGGGACAGGGTCTTCTGGGGCCAACGTCCTGACTTTC
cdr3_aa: CASNKPGTGSSGANVLTF

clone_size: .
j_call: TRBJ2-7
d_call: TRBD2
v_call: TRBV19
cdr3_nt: TGTGCCGGTCTCCCAATCTCGCGGGAGGGGTACGAGCAGTACTTC
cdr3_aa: CAGLPISREGYEQYF